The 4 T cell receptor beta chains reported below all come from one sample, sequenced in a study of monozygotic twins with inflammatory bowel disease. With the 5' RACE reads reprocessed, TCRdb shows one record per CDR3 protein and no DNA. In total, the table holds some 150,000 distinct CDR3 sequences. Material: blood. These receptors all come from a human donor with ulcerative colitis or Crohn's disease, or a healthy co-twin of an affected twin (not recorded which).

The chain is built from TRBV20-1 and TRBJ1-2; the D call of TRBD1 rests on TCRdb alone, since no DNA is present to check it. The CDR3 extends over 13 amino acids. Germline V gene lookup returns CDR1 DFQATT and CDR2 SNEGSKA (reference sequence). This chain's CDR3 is CSASTGSNYGHTF.

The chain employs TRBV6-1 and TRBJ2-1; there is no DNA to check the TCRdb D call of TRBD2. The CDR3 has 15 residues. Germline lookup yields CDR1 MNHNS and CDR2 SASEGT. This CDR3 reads CASSVTSGRTNEQFF.

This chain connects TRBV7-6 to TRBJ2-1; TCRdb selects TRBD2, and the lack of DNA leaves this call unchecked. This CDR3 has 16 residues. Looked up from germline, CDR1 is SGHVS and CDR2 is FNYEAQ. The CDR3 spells CASSLISGTGGNEQFF.

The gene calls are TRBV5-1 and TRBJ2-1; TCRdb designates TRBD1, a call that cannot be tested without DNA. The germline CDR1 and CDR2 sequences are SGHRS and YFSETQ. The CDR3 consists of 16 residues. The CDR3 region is CASSFNQGAKNNEQFF.